This T cell receptor (beta chain) was obtained from a study of shared clonotypes between healthy human individuals. Here immunoSEQ multiplex PCR was the method, and the copy in TCRdb shows in-frame clones only, minus some. This table holds approximately 740,000 clones, approximately 92% found once. It was CD45RO-negative cells, positively selected for CCR7, that made up naive CD8 cells, with terminally differentiated effector memory CD45RA+ cells excluded. V trimming: 4 bases; J trimming: 1 base; junction bases outside the gene matches: 10. The CDR3 runs to 17 residues. Germline V lookup: CDR1 MNHEY, CDR2 SMNVEV (reference sequence).

The sequenced sample consisted of naive CD8+ T cells sorted from blood. The chain carries TRBV27 and TRBJ2-3; 8 nucleotides agree with TRBD2. This receptor was obtained from a young man in good health. CDR3 in amino acids: CASSYQTLTSGTDTQYF. The CDR3 coding sequence is TGTGCCAGCAGTTACCAAACGTTGACTAGCGGCACAGATACGCAGTATTTT.